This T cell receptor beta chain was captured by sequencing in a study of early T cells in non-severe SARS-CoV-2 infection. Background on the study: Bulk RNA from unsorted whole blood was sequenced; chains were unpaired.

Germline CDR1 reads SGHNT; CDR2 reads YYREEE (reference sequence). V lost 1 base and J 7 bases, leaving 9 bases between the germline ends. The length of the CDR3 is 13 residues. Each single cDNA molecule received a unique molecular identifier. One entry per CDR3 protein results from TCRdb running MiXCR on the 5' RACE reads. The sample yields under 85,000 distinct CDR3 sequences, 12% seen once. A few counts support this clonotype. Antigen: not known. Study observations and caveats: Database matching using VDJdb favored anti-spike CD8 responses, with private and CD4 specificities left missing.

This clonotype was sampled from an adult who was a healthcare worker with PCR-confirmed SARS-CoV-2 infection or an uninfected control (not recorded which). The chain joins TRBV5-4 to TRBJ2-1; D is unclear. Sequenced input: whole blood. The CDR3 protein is CASSLSSSNEQFF. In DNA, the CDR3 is TGTGCCAGCAGCTTGAGTAGTAGTAATGAGCAGTTCTTC.